These T cell receptor beta chains were read from a single sample in a study of cytomegalovirus exposure and HLA in healthy donors. Assay: immunoSEQ multiplex PCR; the TCRdb copy retains only in-frame clones and omits some. This repertoire shows about 180,000 clones, 60% to 85% found once; its top ten account for 2.9%. Sequences were obtained from PBMCs. These receptors all come from a male donor in good health and CMV-seronegative. CDR3s leave out the opening cysteine and the closing phenylalanine or tryptophan.

j_call	v_call	cdr3_aa
TRBJ2-2	TRBV6-6	ASSPHTGATGELF
TRBJ2-5	TRBV6-5	ASSLDSRTQY
TRBJ2-6	TRBV28	ASSSGQGVSGANVLT
TRBJ1-2	TRBV18	ASSPPGQSYGYT
TRBJ1-5	TRBV10-3	AIKNPTGNQPQH
TRBJ2-7	TRBV7-9	ASSSTSSYEQY
TRBJ1-3	TRBV19	ASSADRVSGNTIY
TRBJ1-2	TRBV6-5	ASRGTGGVYGYT
TRBJ2-7	TRBV28	ASSRAGGSYEQY
TRBJ2-3	TRBV7-2	ASSLKSLAGSTDTQY
TRBJ2-1	TRBV29-1	SVAASGYEQF
TRBJ2-3	TRBV6-5	ASSPRVIGTDTQY
TRBJ2-3	TRBV5-1	ASSLGLAGGDTQY
TRBJ2-3	TRBV2	ASGRDRATDTQY
TRBJ1-5	TRBV4-3	ASSQDTNQPQH
TRBJ1-5	TRBV20-1	SAGVNQPQH
TRBJ1-5	TRBV6-5	ASSLGQGTSQPQH
TRBJ1-3	TRBV5-1	ASRDRTSGNTIY
TRBJ2-7	TRBV19	ASSPHQGAYEQY
TRBJ1-2	TRBV11-2	ASSLEGGGGRRA
TRBJ1-6	TRBV30	AWSVSAGYNSPLH
TRBJ2-7	TRBV6-1	ASSESPDRVGEQY
TRBJ2-2	TRBV5-1	ASSLVPGLISGELF
TRBJ1-2	TRBV10-3	AISDPGEGNYGYT
TRBJ2-5	TRBV28	ASTVAGGIETQY
TRBJ2-1	TRBV6-5	ATQRGGRGNEQF
TRBJ1-3	TRBV5-1	ASSTDNPGNTIY
TRBJ1-3	TRBV25-1	ASIPNRSGHSGNTIY
TRBJ2-1	TRBV15	ATSRPGPGDEQF
TRBJ2-1	TRBV9	ASSVGLASFYNEQF
TRBJ1-2	TRBV7-9	ASSWGVNRGYGYT
TRBJ2-3	TRBV6-6	ASSPLAGASDTQY
TRBJ2-1	TRBV14	ASSPWTSGGYNEQF
TRBJ1-5	TRBV30	AWSVNSNQPQH
TRBJ1-4	TRBV7-2	ASRLNEKLF
TRBJ1-2	TRBV7-2	ASSADGLYGYT
TRBJ1-2	TRBV7-3	ASSANSGTGATGYT
TRBJ2-3	TRBV30	AWNTGSTDTQY
TRBJ2-1	TRBV7-9	SSSFRGGANNEQF
TRBJ1-5	TRBV7-2	ASSLDRHNQPQH
TRBJ2-2	TRBV30	AWKGAGANTGELF
TRBJ2-5	TRBV14	ASSPYQETQY
TRBJ2-1	TRBV19	ASSIVSGRFSYNEQF
TRBJ2-5	TRBV27	ASSGSGETQY
TRBJ2-3	TRBV7-9	ASSGTGSYTDTQY
TRBJ2-4	TRBV6-4	ASSDSPFGVPADPLAKNIQY
TRBJ2-3	TRBV25-1	ASSEGAGVTDTQY